This TCR beta chain was captured in a study of blood T cell repertoires in COVID-19. Whole-study context: The study drew acute and convalescent COVID-19 samples from the United States, Italy and Spain. Sources were T cells, B-cell-depleted T cells, or PBMCs; the material itself was cDNA or gDNA.

Germline CDR1 LGHDT, CDR2 YNNKEL (reference sequence). The CDR3 is made up of 16 amino acids. V was clipped by 4 bases and J by 0 bases; unmatched bases: 4. In the source study's methods: Amplification of reference gene primers was used by the study to estimate nucleated cell counts. The protocol was immunoSEQ multiplex PCR, while the TCRdb copy is restricted to in-frame clones and leaves out a portion. V and J calls and clone size are copied from that table; D and trimming were computed from the DNA. The data contain fewer than 20,000 clones, almost 85% of them singletons. Sequencing was carried out using peripheral blood. The clonotype originates from a woman aged 70 to 79 with active COVID-19. The chain links TRBV3-1 (or the pseudogene TRBV3-2) to TRBJ2-1; TRBD2 matches at 9 bases. CDR3 sequence: CASSRQTSGSYNEQFF. In DNA, the CDR3 is TGTGCCAGCAGCCGACAGACTAGCGGCTCCTACAATGAGCAGTTCTTC.